Below, 20 T cell receptor beta chains from the same sample are listed, as sequenced in a study of blood T cell repertoires in COVID-19. Produced via immunoSEQ multiplex PCR; TCRdb's table is partial and in-frame only. The sample has about 200,000 clones, roughly 88% seen once; the top ten hold 5% to 7%. The sample consisted of PBMCs or T cells enriched from blood (not recorded which). Receptor source: a man in his forties with acute COVID-19.

This clone has more than one count but fewer than ten. V is TRBV7-2 and J is TRBJ2-5; D may be TRBD2 (6 bases). The CDR3 is 14 amino acids. Germline V lookup: CDR1 SGHTA, CDR2 FQGNSA. V gave up 5 bases and J gave up 5 bases, with 15 bases separating them. The CDR3 region is CASSRDSSQETQYF. CDR3 DNA: TGTGCCAGCAGCCGGGACTCCTCCCAGGAGACCCAGTACTTC.

A few counts support this clone. The rearrangement uses TRBV5-1 and TRBJ1-1; D is possibly TRBD1 (6 bases). The CDR3 spans 15 residues. With 0 bases removed from V and 5 bases from J, the gap between germline ends came to 14 bases. The V gene's germline CDR1 is SGHRS and CDR2 YFSETQ. DNA for the CDR3: TGCGCCAGCAGCTTGGGTGACAGAGGGGGAACTGAAGCTTTCTTT. This translates into CASSLGDRGGTEAFF.

This chain uses TRBV11-2 with TRBJ1-4; 9 nucleotides match TRBD1. The germline gives CDR1 SGHAT, CDR2 FQNNGV. Losses at the gene ends were 1 base for V and 8 bases for J; bases not matched to a gene: 2. The CDR3 covers 14 residues. For the CDR3, the DNA is TGTGCCAGCAGCTTAGTACAGGGGGCCGAAAAACTGTTTTTT. It translates to CASSLVQGAEKLFF.

This sequence joins TRBV28 and TRBJ2-7; D is unresolved. This CDR3 is built from 12 residues. V lost 1 base and J 3 bases, leaving 4 bases between the germline ends. Germline V gives CDR1 MDHEN, CDR2 SYDVKM. CDR3 sequence: CASSLYNYEQYF. In DNA, the CDR3 is TGTGCCAGCAGTTTATACAACTACGAGCAGTACTTC. Based on the CDR3 plus reference TRBV28 and TRBJ2-7, the full variable domain is DVKVTQSSRYLVKRTGEKVFLECVQDMDHENMFWYRQDPGLGLRLIYFSYDVKMKEKGDIPEGYSVSREKKERFSLILESASTNQTSMYLCASSLYNYEQYFGPGTRLTVT.

The chain has TRBV4-1 and TRBJ2-3, with 8 bases aligning to TRBD1. V shed 2 bases and J 2 bases; nucleotides not matched to a gene: 9. Germline V gene lookup returns CDR1 MGHRA and CDR2 YSYEKL. CDR3 length equals 17 residues. CDR3 nucleotides: TGCGCCAGCAGCCAAATCGGTAACAGGGGGAACACAGATACGCAGTATTTT. Translated, it gives CASSQIGNRGNTDTQYF.

This sequence joins TRBV1 and TRBJ2-1; the table's D call, TRBD2, was not checked against the DNA. TRBV1 represents a pseudogene. The CDR3 sequence is 18 residues long. This chain's CDR3 is CTSRKRARLAENTDEQFF. The CDR3, as DNA: TGCACCAGCAGAAAAAGGGCGAGGCTAGCGGAGAATACGGATGAGCAGTTCTTC.

V and J are TRBV7-9 and TRBJ1-4; maybe TRBD1 (5 bases). Germline V CDR1 and CDR2: SEHNR, FQNEAQ (reference sequence). Trimming shortened V by 5 bases and J by 3 bases, and 13 bases separated the two germline ends. CDR3 size: 15 residues. DNA for the CDR3: TGTGCCAGCAGCCACAGTGGAGGGGCTAATGAAAAACTGTTTTTT. Translated, it gives CASSHSGGANEKLFF.

This sequence joins TRBV4-2 and TRBJ2-1; perhaps TRBD2 as D (6 bases). V was cut by 5 bases and J by 5 bases, with 16 bases left in between. Germline lookup yields CDR1 LGHNA and CDR2 YNFKEQ. This CDR3 has 15 amino acids. This chain's CDR3 is CASSSKELADNEQFF. CDR3 bases: TGTGCCAGCAGCTCAAAGGAACTAGCAGACAATGAGCAGTTCTTC.

DNA for the CDR3: TGTGCCAGCAGCTCCCGAGCAGGCTCCTACGAGCAGTACTTC. Amino acids: CASSSRAGSYEQYF. The rearrangement uses TRBV7-2 and TRBJ2-7; D gene ambiguous. The CDR3 covers 14 residues. The V gene's germline CDR1 is SGHTA and CDR2 FQGNSA. Trimming cost V 4 bases and J 0 bases, with 10 bases left between them.

The gene calls are TRBV6-5 and TRBJ1-6, with TRBD1 matching over 8 bases. This CDR3 comprises 14 residues. Germline values: CDR1 MNHEY, CDR2 SVGAGI. Trimming took 4 bases from V and 8 from J; bases not matched to a gene: 4. In nucleotides, the CDR3 is TGTGCCAGCAGTTCCACAGGGGGTGATTCACCCCTCCACTTT. Translating it yields CASSSTGGDSPLHF.

This rearrangement joins TRBV5-1 to TRBJ1-3; 7 bases line up with TRBD1. Per germline, CDR1 SGHRS and CDR2 YFSETQ. The ends lost 2 bases at V and 3 bases at J; junction bases unmatched: 5. There are 15 residues in the CDR3. The CDR3 loop is CASSLSDRVGNTIYF. The CDR3 nucleotides are TGCGCCAGCAGCTTAAGCGACAGGGTTGGAAACACCATATATTTT.

V usage is TRBV5-1 and J usage is TRBJ1-6, with 10 bases aligning to TRBD1. This CDR3 comprises 15 residues. Germline-derived CDR1 and CDR2 are SGHRS and YFSETQ. With 2 bases clipped from V and 9 bases from J, the junction kept 5 bases outside the gene matches. CDR3 in DNA: TGCGCCAGCAGCTTAGAGGGACAGGGGAGTTCACCCCTCCACTTT. Protein product: CASSLEGQGSSPLHF. Looking up the rest from reference TRBV5-1 and TRBJ1-6 gives the full variable domain: KAGVTQTPRYLIKTRGQQVTLSCSPISGHRSVSWYQQTPGQGLQFLFEYFSETQRNKGNFPGRFSGRQFSNSRSEMNVSTLELGDSALYLCASSLEGQGSSPLHFGNGTRLTVT.

The genes are TRBV4-1 and TRBJ2-5, with a possible D match to TRBD2 (5 bases). CDR1 and CDR2 from the germline V gene are MGHRA and YSYEKL. The CDR3 is 14 residues long. V was cut by 5 bases and J by 7 bases, with 17 bases left in between. The CDR3 is CASSEAGLPPTQYF. CDR3 nucleotides: TGCGCCAGCAGCGAAGCTGGACTCCCGCCGACCCAGTACTTC.

V and J are TRBV11-2 and TRBJ2-7; 7 bases map to TRBD2. V lost 3 bases, J lost 1 base, and 9 bases stayed unmatched. The germline V gene has CDR1 SGHAT and CDR2 FQNNGV. This CDR3 is built from 16 residues. In nucleotides, the CDR3 is TGTGCCAGCAGCTTTGGGGGAGGGTTGGGGTCCTACGAGCAGTACTTC. It is translated as CASSFGGGLGSYEQYF.

V is TRBV4-3 and J is TRBJ2-2, with TRBD1 identical over 7 bases. Germline V CDR1 and CDR2: LGHNA, YSLEER. After removal of 1 base from V and 0 bases from J, the junction contained 5 bases not matched to a gene. The CDR3 has 17 residues. The CDR3 loop is CASSQVTGTANTGELFF. The CDR3 coding sequence is TGCGCCAGCAGCCAAGTGACCGGGACAGCGAACACCGGGGAGCTGTTTTTT.

In this sample, this clone turned up a few times. The J gene is TRBJ1-2, the V gene TRBV2, with unresolved D. Germline lookup yields CDR1 SNHLY and CDR2 FYNNEI. The CDR3 contains 13 residues. V dropped 7 bases and J dropped 2 bases, with 11 bases sitting between them. As DNA, the CDR3 is TGTGCCAGCAACAGAGGACTGAACTATGGCTACACCTTC. This translates into CASNRGLNYGYTF. Looking up the rest from reference TRBV2 and TRBJ1-2 gives the full variable domain: EPEVTQTPSHQVTQMGQEVILRCVPISNHLYFYWYRQILGQKVEFLVSFYNNEISEKSEIFDDQFSVERPDGSNFTLKIRSTKLEDSAMYFCASNRGLNYGYTFGSGTRLTVV.

The chain couples TRBV11-3 to TRBJ1-3, with D perhaps matching TRBD1 (5 bases). The germline V gene encodes CDR1 SGHNT and CDR2 YENEEA. Trimming took 4 bases from V and 4 from J, leaving 14 bases between them. CDR3 length: 15 amino acids. This CDR3 is CASSSNRGSGNTIYF. The DNA of the CDR3 is TGTGCCAGCAGCTCTAATCGGGGGTCCGGAAACACCATATATTTT.

This chain links TRBV9 with TRBJ2-2; no definite D call. CDR3 length: 13 residues. CDR1 is SGDLS, CDR2 YYNGEE, per germline. Trimming took 0 bases from V and 7 from J, leaving 7 bases between them. Written as DNA, the CDR3 is TGTGCCAGCAGCGTAGAGACTCGCGGGGAGCTGTTTTTT. Encoded protein: CASSVETRGELFF. Supplemented by reference TRBV9 and TRBJ2-2, the full variable domain reads DSGVTQTPKHLITATGQRVTLRCSPRSGDLSVYWYQQSLDQGLQFLIQYYNGEERAKGNILERFSAQQFPDLHSELNLSSLELGDSALYFCASSVETRGELFFGEGSRLTVL.

This chain links TRBV6-2 or TRBV6-3 with TRBJ1-1; a possible D gene is TRBD1 (5 bases). This CDR3 is built from 18 residues. Trimming cost V 2 bases and J 3 bases, with 22 bases left between them. Looked up from germline, CDR1 is MNHEY and CDR2 is SVGEGT. The CDR3, as DNA: TGTGCCAGCAGTTACCACCCCGCCCGGCTCCGGGGGGACACTGAAGCTTTCTTT. Its translation is CASSYHPARLRGDTEAFF.

J is TRBJ1-2 and V is TRBV28, with 7 positions matching TRBD1. Germline V gene lookup returns CDR1 MDHEN and CDR2 SYDVKM. The V gene end was trimmed by 2 bases and the J gene end by 13 bases; junction bases not matched to a gene: 1. CDR3 size: 10 residues. This CDR3 reads CASSLDRVTF. CDR3 DNA: TGTGCCAGCAGTTTAGACAGGGTCACCTTC.